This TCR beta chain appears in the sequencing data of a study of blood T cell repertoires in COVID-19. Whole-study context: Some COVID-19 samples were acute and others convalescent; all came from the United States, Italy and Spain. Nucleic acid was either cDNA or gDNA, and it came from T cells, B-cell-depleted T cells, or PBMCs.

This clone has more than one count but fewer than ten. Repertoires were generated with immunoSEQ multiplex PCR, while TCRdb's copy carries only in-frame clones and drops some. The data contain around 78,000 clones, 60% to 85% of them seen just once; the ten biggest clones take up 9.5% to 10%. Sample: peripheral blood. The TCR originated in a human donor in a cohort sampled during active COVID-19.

This CDR3 is CASSVLRTATEAFF. The CDR3 DNA sequence: TGTGCCAGCAGTGTCCTGAGGACAGCCACTGAAGCTTTCTTT. The rearrangement joins TRBV2 to TRBJ1-1; possibly TRBD1 for D (6 bases). Looked up from germline, CDR1 is SNHLY and CDR2 is FYNNEI. The CDR3 contains 14 residues. V dropped 4 bases and J dropped 4 bases, with 13 bases sitting between them. The whole variable domain, filled in from reference TRBV2 and TRBJ1-1, reads EPEVTQTPSHQVTQMGQEVILRCVPISNHLYFYWYRQILGQKVEFLVSFYNNEISEKSEIFDDQFSVERPDGSNFTLKIRSTKLEDSAMYFCASSVLRTATEAFFGQGTRLTVV.